This T cell receptor (beta chain) was observed in a study of shared clonotypes between healthy human individuals. The study's findings and limits: Rarefaction showed that sequencing of sorted subsets was incomplete (despite large depth).

The assay was immunoSEQ multiplex PCR, and TCRdb's table has in-frame clones only and misses some. In the table there are some 1 million clones, roughly 80% of which are singletons. This clone was detected only a few times. Its cognate antigen is unknown. The CDR3 contains 13 residues. In germline, CDR1 is SNHLY, CDR2 FYNNEI. V shed 6 bases and J shed 8 bases, with 13 bases lying between them. The rearrangement uses TRBV2 and TRBJ1-4; unclear D gene. What was sequenced was memory CD4+ T cells sorted from blood. The subset was: CD45RA-negative fraction. This clonotype was obtained from a man aged 18 to 29 in good health. This CDR3 reads CASRINVVEKLFF. The CDR3 DNA follows: TGTGCCAGCAGGATAAACGTCGTCGAAAAACTGTTTTTT.